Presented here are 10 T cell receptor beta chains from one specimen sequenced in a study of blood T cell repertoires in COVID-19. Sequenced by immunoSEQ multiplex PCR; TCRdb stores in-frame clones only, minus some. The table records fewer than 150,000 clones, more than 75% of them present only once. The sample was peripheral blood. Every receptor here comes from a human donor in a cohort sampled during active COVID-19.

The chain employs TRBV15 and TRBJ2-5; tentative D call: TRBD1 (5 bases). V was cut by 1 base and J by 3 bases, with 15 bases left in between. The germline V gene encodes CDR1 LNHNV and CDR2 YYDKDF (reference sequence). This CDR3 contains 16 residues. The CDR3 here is CATSRVPRQKKETQYF. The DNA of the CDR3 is TGTGCCACCAGCAGAGTCCCGAGACAGAAAAAAGAGACCCAGTACTTC.

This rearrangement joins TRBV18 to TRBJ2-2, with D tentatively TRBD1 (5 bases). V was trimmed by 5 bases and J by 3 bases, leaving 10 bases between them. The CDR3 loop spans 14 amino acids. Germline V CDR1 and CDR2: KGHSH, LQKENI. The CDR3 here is CASSSARDTGELFF. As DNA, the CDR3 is TGTGCCAGCTCATCGGCCAGGGACACCGGGGAGCTGTTTTTT.

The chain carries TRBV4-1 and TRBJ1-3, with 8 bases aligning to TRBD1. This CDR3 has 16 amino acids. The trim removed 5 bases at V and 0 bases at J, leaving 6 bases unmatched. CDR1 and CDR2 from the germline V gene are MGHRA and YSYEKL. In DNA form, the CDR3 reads TGCGCCAGCAGCGGACCAGGGGGCATCTCTGGAAACACCATATATTTT. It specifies CASSGPGGISGNTIYF.

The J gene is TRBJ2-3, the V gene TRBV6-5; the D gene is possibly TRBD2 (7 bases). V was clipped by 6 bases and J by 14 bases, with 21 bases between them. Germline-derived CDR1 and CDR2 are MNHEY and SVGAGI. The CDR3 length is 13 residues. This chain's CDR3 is CASSDPWGGRWYF. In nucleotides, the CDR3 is TGTGCCAGCAGCGACCCCTGGGGGGGGCGGTGGTATTTT.

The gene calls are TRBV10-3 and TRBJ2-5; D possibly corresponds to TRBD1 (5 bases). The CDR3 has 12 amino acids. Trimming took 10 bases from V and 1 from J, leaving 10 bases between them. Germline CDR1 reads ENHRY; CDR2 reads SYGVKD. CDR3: CATKDSQETQYF. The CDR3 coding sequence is TGTGCCACCAAAGACAGCCAAGAGACCCAGTACTTC.

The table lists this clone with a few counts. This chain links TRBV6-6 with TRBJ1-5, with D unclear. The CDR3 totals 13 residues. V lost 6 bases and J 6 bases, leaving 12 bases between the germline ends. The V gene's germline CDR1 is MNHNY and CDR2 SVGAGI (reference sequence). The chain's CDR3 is CASRWSPGQPQHF. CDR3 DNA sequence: TGTGCCAGCAGATGGTCCCCGGGTCAGCCCCAGCATTTT.

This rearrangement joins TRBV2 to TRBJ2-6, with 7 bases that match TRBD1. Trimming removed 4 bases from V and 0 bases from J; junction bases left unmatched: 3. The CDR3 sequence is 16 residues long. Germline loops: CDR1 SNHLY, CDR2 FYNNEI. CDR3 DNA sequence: TGTGCCAGCAGTGGACAGGGCTACTCTGGGGCCAACGTCCTGACTTTC. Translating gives CASSGQGYSGANVLTF.

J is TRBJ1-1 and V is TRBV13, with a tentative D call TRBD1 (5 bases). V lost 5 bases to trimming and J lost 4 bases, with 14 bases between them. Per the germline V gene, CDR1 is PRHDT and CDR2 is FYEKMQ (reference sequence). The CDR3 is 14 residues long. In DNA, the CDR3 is TGTGCCAGCAGCCCCAGGGTGGGCGGCACTGAAGCTTTCTTT. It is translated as CASSPRVGGTEAFF.

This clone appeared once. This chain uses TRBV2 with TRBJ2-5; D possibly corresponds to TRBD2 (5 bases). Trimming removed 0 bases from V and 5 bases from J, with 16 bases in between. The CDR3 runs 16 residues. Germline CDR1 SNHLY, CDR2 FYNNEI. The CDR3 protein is CASSEALGKGGETQYF. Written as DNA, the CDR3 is TGTGCCAGCAGTGAAGCCCTGGGTAAGGGCGGGGAGACCCAGTACTTC. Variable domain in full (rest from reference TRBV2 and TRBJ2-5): EPEVTQTPSHQVTQMGQEVILRCVPISNHLYFYWYRQILGQKVEFLVSFYNNEISEKSEIFDDQFSVERPDGSNFTLKIRSTKLEDSAMYFCASSEALGKGGETQYFGPGTRLLVL.

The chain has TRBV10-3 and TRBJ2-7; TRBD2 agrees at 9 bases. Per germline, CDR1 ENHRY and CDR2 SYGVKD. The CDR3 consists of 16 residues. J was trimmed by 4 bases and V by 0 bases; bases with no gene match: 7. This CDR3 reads CAISESISGRWYEQYF. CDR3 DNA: TGTGCCATCAGTGAGTCGATAAGCGGGAGGTGGTACGAGCAGTACTTC.